The rows below give T cell receptor beta chains drawn from one sample of a study of CD8+ T cells in alopecia areata. The method was immunoSEQ multiplex PCR; TCRdb's version includes in-frame clones alone and lacks a portion of them. The table shows roughly 180,000 clones, with approximately 50% occurring only once. The sample consisted of CD8+ T cells sorted from blood, taken around week 53, from a patient treated with tofacitinib. Source of these receptors: a human donor with alopecia areata. The CDR3 runs from the conserved cysteine through the conserved F or W. The D gene is left open where the match is weak. Only some rows state a clone size, as once, few, many or a class for expanded clones.

CDR3: CASSPKDRVYNEQFF
DNA: TGTGCCAGCAGTCCGAAGGACAGAGTCTACAATGAGCAGTTCTTC
D: .
J: TRBJ2-1
size: .
V: TRBV27
length: 15

CDR3: CASSPDRAYEQYF
DNA: TGTGCCAGCAGTCCCGACAGGGCCTACGAGCAGTACTTC
D: TRBD1
J: TRBJ2-7
size: few
V: TRBV27
length: 13

CDR3: CASSQEAGGVETQYF
DNA: TGCGCCAGCAGCCAAGAAGCGGGGGGGGTGGAGACCCAGTACTTC
D: TRBD2
J: TRBJ2-5
size: few
V: TRBV4-3
length: 15

CDR3: CASRLQGARETQYF
DNA: TGTGCCAGCAGGTTACAGGGGGCTCGGGAGACCCAGTACTTC
D: TRBD1
J: TRBJ2-5
size: .
V: TRBV7-2
length: 14

CDR3: CASSEGAGRELFF
DNA: TGTGCCAGCAGCGAGGGCGCGGGGAGGGAGCTGTTTTTT
D: .
J: TRBJ2-2
size: few
V: TRBV7-2
length: 13

CDR3: CASSEWGTGSYEQYF
DNA: TGTGCCAGCAGTGAATGGGGGACAGGGAGCTACGAGCAGTACTTC
D: TRBD1
J: TRBJ2-7
size: .
V: TRBV25-1
length: 15

CDR3: CATSRDRIQETQYF
DNA: TGTGCCACCAGCAGGGACAGGATACAAGAGACCCAGTACTTC
D: TRBD1
J: TRBJ2-5
size: .
V: TRBV15
length: 14

CDR3: CASSYETGGINQPQHF
DNA: TGTGCCAGCAGTTACGAGACAGGGGGCATCAATCAGCCCCAGCATTTT
D: TRBD1
J: TRBJ1-5
size: .
V: TRBV6-6
length: 16

CDR3: CASSPPGTGAPTGELFF
DNA: TGTGCCAGCAGCCCGCCGGGGACGGGGGCGCCCACCGGGGAGCTGTTTTTT
D: .
J: TRBJ2-2
size: .
V: TRBV7-9
length: 17

CDR3: CASSLAYNSPLHF
DNA: TGTGCCAGCAGTTTAGCCTATAATTCACCCCTCCACTTT
D: .
J: TRBJ1-6
size: .
V: TRBV27
length: 13

CDR3: CASSQEWQGAYEQYF
DNA: TGTGCCAGCAGCCAAGAATGGCAGGGGGCGTACGAGCAGTACTTC
D: TRBD1
J: TRBJ2-7
size: .
V: TRBV4-2
length: 15

CDR3: CASSPRGDYNEQFF
DNA: TGTGCCAGCAGTCCCAGGGGTGATTACAATGAGCAGTTCTTC
D: .
J: TRBJ2-1
size: .
V: TRBV7-2
length: 14

CDR3: CASSSTTLSYEQYF
DNA: TGTGCCAGCAGCTCGACAACGCTCTCCTACGAGCAGTACTTC
D: .
J: TRBJ2-7
size: few
V: TRBV7-2
length: 14

CDR3: CAMEMGNLDGYTF
DNA: TGTGCTATGGAGATGGGTAATTTGGATGGCTACACCTTC
D: .
J: TRBJ1-2
size: .
V: TRBV30
length: 13

CDR3: CASSQGSGGDEQFF
DNA: TGCGCCAGCAGCCAGGGAAGTGGGGGCGATGAGCAGTTCTTC
D: .
J: TRBJ2-1
size: .
V: TRBV4-3
length: 14

CDR3: CASSSGQGANQPQHF
DNA: TGTGCCAGCAGTTCAGGACAGGGGGCAAATCAGCCCCAGCATTTT
D: TRBD1
J: TRBJ1-5
size: .
V: TRBV2
length: 15

CDR3: CASSLESLHGYTF
DNA: TGTGCCAGCAGCTTAGAAAGTTTGCATGGCTACACCTTC
D: .
J: TRBJ1-2
size: few
V: TRBV13
length: 13

CDR3: CASSLGLGYEQYF
DNA: TGTGCCAGCAGCTTAGGATTAGGATACGAGCAGTACTTC
D: .
J: TRBJ2-7
size: .
V: TRBV7-9
length: 13

CDR3: CASSGAGTGIYEQYF
DNA: TGTGCCAGCAGCGGGGCTGGGACAGGGATCTACGAGCAGTACTTC
D: TRBD1
J: TRBJ2-7
size: .
V: TRBV5-6
length: 15

CDR3: CASRHDRNLAGSYEQYF
DNA: TGTGCCAGCAGACATGACAGGAACCTAGCGGGATCCTACGAGCAGTACTTC
D: TRBD2
J: TRBJ2-7
size: .
V: TRBV25-1
length: 17

CDR3: CASSVSGATEAFF
DNA: TGTGCCAGCAGCGTATCAGGGGCCACTGAAGCTTTCTTT
D: .
J: TRBJ1-1
size: .
V: TRBV9
length: 13

CDR3: CASSEIGTGGYGYTF
DNA: TGTGCCAGCAGTGAAATTGGGACAGGGGGTTATGGCTACACCTTC
D: TRBD1
J: TRBJ1-2
size: .
V: TRBV2
length: 15

CDR3: CASNSRDKYTGELFF
DNA: TGTGCCAGCAACTCCCGGGACAAATACACCGGGGAGCTGTTTTTT
D: .
J: TRBJ2-2
size: few
V: TRBV27
length: 15

CDR3: CASSSLRLVEQYF
DNA: TGTGCCAGCAGCTCATTACGTCTGGTCGAGCAGTACTTC
D: .
J: TRBJ2-7
size: .
V: TRBV7-9
length: 13

CDR3: CAWTRPNTEAFF
DNA: TGTGCCTGGACCCGACCTAACACTGAAGCTTTCTTT
D: .
J: TRBJ1-1
size: .
V: TRBV30
length: 12

CDR3: CSGQLGHEQYF
DNA: TGCAGCGGCCAACTTGGGCACGAGCAGTACTTC
D: .
J: TRBJ2-7
size: few
V: TRBV29-1
length: 11

CDR3: CSVAGGAYNEQFF
DNA: TGCAGCGTTGCGGGGGGGGCCTACAATGAGCAGTTCTTC
D: TRBD2
J: TRBJ2-1
size: few
V: TRBV29-1
length: 13

CDR3: CASSLSGNTEAFF
DNA: TGTGCCAGCAGCTTATCGGGGAACACTGAAGCTTTCTTT
D: .
J: TRBJ1-1
size: once
V: TRBV11-2
length: 13

CDR3: CASSLVAGESYNEQFF
DNA: TGTGCCAGCAGCTTAGTCGCGGGGGAATCCTACAATGAGCAGTTCTTC
D: TRBD2
J: TRBJ2-1
size: .
V: TRBV11-2
length: 16

CDR3: CASSWAETGINNEQFF
DNA: TGTGCCAGCAGCTGGGCCGAGACAGGGATTAACAATGAGCAGTTCTTC
D: TRBD1
J: TRBJ2-1
size: .
V: TRBV13
length: 16

CDR3: CASTLELAGAEGNEQFF
DNA: TGTGCCAGCACCCTCGAACTAGCGGGGGCCGAGGGCAATGAGCAGTTCTTC
D: TRBD2
J: TRBJ2-1
size: .
V: TRBV2
length: 17

CDR3: CASSSQGRETQYF
DNA: TGTGCCAGCAGCAGTCAGGGTCGGGAGACCCAGTACTTC
D: .
J: TRBJ2-5
size: .
V: TRBV7-3
length: 13

CDR3: CAWSVRTHNQPQHF
DNA: TGTGCCTGGAGTGTAAGGACACACAATCAGCCCCAGCATTTT
D: .
J: TRBJ1-5
size: .
V: TRBV30
length: 14

CDR3: CASSPSRGAENIQYF
DNA: TGCGCCAGCAGCCCCTCTCGGGGGGCAGAAAACATTCAGTACTTC
D: .
J: TRBJ2-4
size: .
V: TRBV4-3
length: 15

CDR3: CAASRGGMNEQFF
DNA: TGTGCCGCCTCCCGCGGGGGGATGAATGAGCAGTTCTTC
D: TRBD2
J: TRBJ2-1
size: few
V: TRBV19
length: 13

CDR3: CASTLEQGSYNEQFF
DNA: TGTGCCAGCACCCTCGAACAGGGGTCCTACAATGAGCAGTTCTTC
D: TRBD1
J: TRBJ2-1
size: .
V: TRBV6-6
length: 15

CDR3: CASRTHETDTQYF
DNA: TGTGCCAGCAGGACTCACGAGACAGATACGCAGTATTTT
D: .
J: TRBJ2-3
size: .
V: TRBV27
length: 13

CDR3: CASSFGTGYGYTF
DNA: TGTGCCAGCAGTTTCGGGACGGGGTATGGCTACACCTTC
D: .
J: TRBJ1-2
size: .
V: TRBV27
length: 13

CDR3: CASSQLTGHGTEAFF
DNA: TGCGCCAGCAGCCAGTTAACAGGGCATGGCACTGAAGCTTTCTTT
D: .
J: TRBJ1-1
size: once
V: TRBV4-3
length: 15

CDR3: CASSDGQGGTTDTQYF
DNA: TGTGCCAGCAGCGACGGACAGGGAGGAACCACAGATACGCAGTATTTT
D: TRBD1
J: TRBJ2-3
size: .
V: TRBV9
length: 16

CDR3: CASKQKAKNIQYF
DNA: TGTGCCAGCAAACAGAAAGCCAAAAACATTCAGTACTTC
D: .
J: TRBJ2-4
size: .
V: TRBV25-1
length: 13

CDR3: CASSYRGVEGAYTEAFF
DNA: TGCGCCAGCAGCTACCGCGGGGTGGAGGGGGCGTATACTGAAGCTTTCTTT
D: TRBD1
J: TRBJ1-1
size: few
V: TRBV5-1
length: 17

CDR3: CAISPQSSYNSPLHF
DNA: TGTGCCATCAGCCCACAGAGCTCCTATAATTCACCCCTCCACTTT
D: .
J: TRBJ1-6
size: many
V: TRBV10-3
length: 15

CDR3: CSASVQETQYF
DNA: TGCAGTGCTAGTGTTCAAGAGACCCAGTACTTC
D: .
J: TRBJ2-5
size: .
V: TRBV20-1
length: 11

CDR3: CASSPRPGGTGELFF
DNA: TGTGCCAGCTCACCACGGCCCGGCGGCACCGGGGAGCTGTTTTTT
D: .
J: TRBJ2-2
size: .
V: TRBV18
length: 15

CDR3: CASTSTGSYNSPLHF
DNA: TGTGCCAGCACCTCCACAGGGTCCTATAATTCACCCCTCCACTTT
D: .
J: TRBJ1-6
size: .
V: TRBV2
length: 15

CDR3: CSASLTAAYGYTF
DNA: TGCAGCGCCTCCCTCACAGCCGCCTATGGCTACACCTTC
D: .
J: TRBJ1-2
size: few
V: TRBV29-1
length: 13

CDR3: CASSLGRGEQYF
DNA: TGTGCCAGCAGCTTAGGCAGGGGCGAGCAGTACTTC
D: .
J: TRBJ2-7
size: .
V: TRBV11-2
length: 12

CDR3: CAISESHGLAKNIQYF
DNA: TGTGCCATCAGTGAGTCCCACGGCCTAGCCAAAAACATTCAGTACTTC
D: .
J: TRBJ2-4
size: .
V: TRBV10-3
length: 16